There are a few counts of the clone carrying this TCR beta chain. The TCR library protocol was used to attach unique molecular identifiers. These identifiers were attached to individual cDNA molecules. TCRdb reprocessed the 5' RACE reads via MiXCR and lists one record per CDR3 protein. The sample yields some 48,000 distinct CDR3 sequences, about 4.2% seen once. Germline loops: CDR1 SGHAT, CDR2 FQNNGV. V shed 7 bases and J shed 2 bases, with 13 bases lying between them. The CDR3 length is 14 residues. The data belong to a study of early T cells in non-severe SARS-CoV-2 infection. Overall study: The authors sequenced bulk RNA from unsorted whole blood, leaving chains unpaired.

Material: whole blood. This receptor was taken from an adult who was a healthcare worker with PCR-confirmed SARS-CoV-2 infection or an uninfected control (not recorded which). This chain links TRBV11-2 with TRBJ2-3; D unclear. CDR3 sequence reads: CASTPSRHTDTQYF. CDR3 DNA: TGTGCCAGCACCCCTTCACGACACACAGATACGCAGTATTTT.